Below are 16 T cell receptor beta chains sequenced from a single sample in a study of cytomegalovirus exposure and HLA in healthy donors. PCR amplification relied on 60 Vbeta primers (plus 13 Jbeta primers). The data were produced by immunoSEQ multiplex PCR, yet TCRdb's version contains in-frame clones alone and is incomplete. The sample lists roughly 120,000 clones; roughly two thirds were seen once. Source material: PBMCs. The receptors were gathered from a man aged 30 to 45 in good health and CMV-seropositive.

V gene TRBV5-4 combines with J gene TRBJ1-2; 7 nucleotides match TRBD1. The CDR3 has 16 amino acids. With 4 bases clipped from V and 4 bases from J, the junction kept 13 bases outside the gene matches. CDR1 SGHNT and CDR2 YYREEE come from the germline V gene (reference sequence). The CDR3 loop reads CASSGPGQGVIYGYTF. CDR3 nucleotide sequence: TGTGCCAGCAGCGGGCCGGGTCAGGGGGTCATCTATGGCTACACCTTC.

The rearrangement links TRBV13 to TRBJ1-1, with a tentative D call TRBD1 (6 bases). Germline V gene data show CDR1 as PRHDT and CDR2 as FYEKMQ (reference sequence). The CDR3 covers 14 residues. The V gene lost 4 bases and the J gene lost 7 bases, with 16 bases spanning the gap. The CDR3 DNA is TGTGCCAGCAGCTCGGGGGGCAGAGACTATGAAGCTTTCTTT. Translating gives CASSSGGRDYEAFF.

On this clone: The junction differs from germline at one of its ends, possibly a read error. Other DNA sequences in the sample encode the same CDR3. The chain uses TRBV11-2 and TRBJ2-1; a possible D gene is TRBD2 (6 bases). The CDR3 is made up of 17 amino acids. Germline assignment: CDR1 SGHAT and CDR2 FQNNGV. DNA of the CDR3: TGTGCTAGCAGCCAGAGGCGTGCGGGATACCTCTACAATGAGCAGTTCTTC. Translating it yields CASSQRRAGYLYNEQFF.

This chain joins TRBV7-3 and TRBJ2-7, with 7 bases lining up with TRBD2. CDR1 is SGHTA, CDR2 FQGTGA, per germline. The CDR3 has 15 amino acids. V trimming: 1 base; J trimming: 2 bases; junction bases outside the gene matches: 5. CDR3 sequence reads: CASSLSGSSPYEQYF. In nucleotides, the CDR3 is TGTGCCAGCAGCTTAAGCGGGAGCAGTCCCTACGAGCAGTACTTC.

This clone has more than one count but fewer than ten. V is TRBV30 and J is TRBJ1-1, with a possible D match to TRBD1 (6 bases). V shed 3 bases and J shed 1 base, with 9 bases lying between them. The CDR3 length is 13 residues. Germline V gene sequence: CDR1 GTSNPN, CDR2 SVGIG (reference sequence). The CDR3 DNA reads as TGTGCCTGGAGCAGGGGCGAGAACACTGAAGCTTTCTTT. Encoded protein: CAWSRGENTEAFF.

This chain uses TRBV29-1 with TRBJ2-2, with a possible D match to TRBD1 (5 bases). CDR3 length equals 16 residues. Germline assignment: CDR1 SQVTM and CDR2 ANQGSEA. V was trimmed by 1 base and J by 1 base, leaving 13 bases between them. CDR3 sequence reads: CSVEGPVTGNTGELFF. The CDR3 nucleotides read TGCAGCGTTGAAGGTCCGGTTACAGGGAACACCGGGGAGCTGTTTTTT.

This clone came up a few times. J is TRBJ2-7 and V is TRBV18; TRBD2 matches 8 bases. J was trimmed by 5 bases and V by 9 bases; bases with no gene match: 6. CDR3 length equals 12 residues. The V gene's germline CDR1 is KGHSH and CDR2 LQKENI. The CDR3 DNA reads as TGTGCCAGTAAGCGGGAGCTGGACGAGCAGTACTTC. This sequence encodes CASKRELDEQYF.

V usage is TRBV2 and J usage is TRBJ2-6; the D is unclear. The CDR3 totals 15 residues. The V end lost 4 bases, the J end lost 0 bases, and 7 bases lay between the germline ends. Germline CDR1 is SNHLY and CDR2 is FYNNEI. CDR3 sequence: CASSGSRSGANVLTF. The CDR3 nucleotides read TGTGCCAGCAGTGGGAGCCGCTCTGGGGCCAACGTCCTGACTTTC.

The chain carries TRBV5-1 and TRBJ2-1, with 8 bases fitting TRBD2. Per the germline V gene, CDR1 is SGHRS and CDR2 is YFSETQ. This CDR3 has 15 residues. The junction had 5 bases not matched to a gene; V was cut back by 4 bases and J by 2 bases. The CDR3 region is CASSTVAGTYNEQFF. Written as DNA, the CDR3 is TGCGCCAGCAGCACGGTAGCGGGAACCTACAATGAGCAGTTCTTC.

V and J are TRBV29-1 and TRBJ1-1; D possibly corresponds to TRBD1 (5 bases). Deletions cut 2 bases from V and 6 bases from J, with 10 bases between. The CDR3 totals 12 residues. Germline CDR1 and CDR2: SQVTM and ANQGSEA. The CDR3 sequence is CSVEQGSAEAFF. CDR3 coding DNA: TGCAGCGTTGAACAGGGTTCGGCTGAAGCTTTCTTT.

A word on this clone: At one boundary the junction diverges from the germline segment, which might be a read error. The gene calls are TRBV7-7 and TRBJ2-5; maybe TRBD1 (7 bases). There are 14 residues in the CDR3. Germline lookup yields CDR1 SSHAT and CDR2 FNYEAQ (reference sequence). The DNA for the CDR3 is TGTGCTAGCAGCTTAGGCCCAGGGGGGGAGACCCAGTACTTC. Protein: CASSLGPGGETQYF.

The chain recombines TRBV6-5 with TRBJ2-6; D unclear. V was clipped by 4 bases and J by 0 bases, with 10 bases between them. The CDR3 contains 16 residues. Germline CDR1 MNHEY, CDR2 SVGAGI. This CDR3 reads CASSFGRGSGANVLTF. CDR3 nucleotide sequence: TGTGCCAGCAGTTTCGGCAGAGGCTCTGGGGCCAACGTCCTGACTTTC.

The chain employs TRBV29-1 and TRBJ2-7; 8 nucleotides line up with TRBD1. Trimming cost V 7 bases and J 6 bases; bases outside gene matches: 8. Germline V gives CDR1 SQVTM, CDR2 ANQGSEA. The CDR3 length is 12 residues. The CDR3 DNA follows: TGCAGCGGCCGACAGGGGCCCTTCGAGCAGTACTTC. Its protein product is CSGRQGPFEQYF.

The chain employs TRBV11-2 and TRBJ2-5, with D maybe TRBD2 (5 bases). This CDR3 has 13 residues. The germline CDR1 and CDR2 sequences are SGHAT and FQNNGV. V was trimmed by 6 bases and J by 5 bases, leaving 13 bases between them. The CDR3 spells CASSRRPGETQYF. The CDR3 DNA reads as TGTGCCAGCAGTAGAAGACCGGGGGAGACCCAGTACTTC.

The V and J genes are TRBV4-3 and TRBJ2-1; TRBD2 aligns across 9 bases. V lost 0 bases and J lost 4; bases outside the gene matches: 7. Germline V lookup: CDR1 LGHNA, CDR2 YSLEER. The CDR3 extends over 17 amino acids. The CDR3 bases are TGCGCCAGCAGCCAAGATCAAAATAGCGGGAGATACAATGAGCAGTTCTTC. It specifies CASSQDQNSGRYNEQFF.

V and J are TRBV7-2 and TRBJ2-3; the D gene is possibly TRBD2 (6 bases). Germline V gives CDR1 SGHTA, CDR2 FQGNSA. V shed 1 base and J shed 0 bases, with 14 bases lying between them. CDR3 size: 17 residues. CDR3 amino acids: CASSLGSGYTSTDTQYF. CDR3 nucleotides: TGTGCCAGCAGCTTAGGAAGCGGGTACACTAGCACAGATACGCAGTATTTT.